Each of the 10 T cell receptor beta chains below was sequenced from the same sample in a study of human T cells and chemical hapten exposure. The time point was: pre-sensitization, week 0. As to treatment: therapeutic diphenylcyclopropenone sensitization with weekly scalp DPC. TCRdb recomputed calls from the RACE reads with MiXCR, one row per CDR3 protein. The top ten clones hold about 1.6% of a sample with 85,000 to 120,000 distinct CDR3 sequences, less than 15% of them seen once. The source material was whole blood, sampled in connection with sensitization to the hapten diphenylcyclopropenone (DPC). The receptors stem from a woman aged 50 to 60 with alopecia areata. Some clones in this sample may be carry-over from other donors' samples.

This clonotype came up a few times. The chain combines TRBV6-1 with TRBJ1-1, with no clear D. The CDR3 is 12 amino acids. CDR1 MNHNS and CDR2 SASEGT come from the germline V gene. Trimming pared 6 bases from V and 4 bases from J, leaving 9 bases between. The CDR3 sequence: CASREKGTEAFF. The CDR3 nucleotides are TGTGCCAGCAGGGAAAAGGGCACTGAAGCTTTCTTT.

The chain links TRBV28 to TRBJ1-3, with 9 bases lining up with TRBD1. V lost 10 bases, J lost 0 bases, and 4 bases stayed unmatched. Germline CDR1 reads MDHEN; CDR2 reads SYDVKM. The CDR3 has 14 residues. In DNA, the CDR3 is TGTGCCACCTTGGACAGGGGCTCTGGAAACACCATATATTTT. Translation gives CATLDRGSGNTIYF.

This clonotype has more than one count but fewer than ten. The chain joins TRBV19 to TRBJ2-4; TRBD1 agrees at 9 bases. Trimming at V came to 4 bases and at J to 9 bases, leaving 7 bases not matched to a gene. The germline CDR1 and CDR2 sequences are LNHDA and SQIVND (reference sequence). There are 14 residues in the CDR3. The CDR3 reads CASSTDRGFGIQYF. DNA for the CDR3: TGTGCCAGTAGTACCGACAGGGGGTTTGGCATTCAGTACTTC.

This clonotype appeared many times. The chain's CDR3 is CSVGDTGELFF. The CDR3, as DNA: TGCAGCGTTGGGGACACCGGGGAGCTGTTTTTT. V and J are TRBV29-1 and TRBJ2-2; D unclear. Per germline, CDR1 SQVTM and CDR2 ANQGSEA. The V gene lost 4 bases and the J gene lost 3 bases, with 3 bases spanning the gap. This CDR3 region has 11 residues.

This clonotype was counted at least ten times. This chain uses TRBV10-2 with TRBJ2-3; D gene uncertain. From germline, CDR1 is WSHSY and CDR2 SAAADI. The CDR3 sequence is 11 residues long. The ends were cut back, 3 bases at V and 6 bases at J, with 4 bases in the middle. The CDR3: CASSELDTQYF. In DNA, the CDR3 is TGCGCCAGCAGTGAATTGGATACGCAGTATTTT.

In this sample, this clonotype turned up many times. This sequence joins TRBV11-2 and TRBJ2-1, with D perhaps TRBD2 (5 bases). Trimming removed 5 bases from V and 3 bases from J, with 11 bases in between. Germline CDR1 SGHAT, CDR2 FQNNGV. The CDR3 runs to 14 residues. The CDR3: CASSRAVIYNEQFF. For the CDR3, the DNA is TGTGCCAGCAGCCGAGCGGTGATCTACAATGAGCAGTTCTTC. Filled out from reference TRBV11-2 and TRBJ2-1, the complete variable domain reads EAGVAQSPRYKIIEKRQSVAFWCNPISGHATLYWYQQILGQGPKLLIQFQNNGVVDDSQLPKDRFSAERLKGVDSTLKIQPAKLEDSAVYLCASSRAVIYNEQFFGPGTRLTVL.

This clonotype has ten or more counts. V usage is TRBV7-9 and J usage is TRBJ1-1; D is unclear. The CDR3 covers 14 residues. V was pared by 7 bases and J by 0 bases, with 12 bases between. Germline V lookup: CDR1 SEHNR, CDR2 FQNEAQ (reference sequence). In nucleotides, the CDR3 is TGTGCCAGCACAGCGGGAGCCATGAACACTGAAGCTTTCTTT. It is translated as CASTAGAMNTEAFF.

The sample holds a few counts of this clonotype. J is TRBJ2-1 and V is TRBV20-1, with D possibly being TRBD2 (5 bases). CDR3 size: 17 residues. V shed 4 bases and J shed 4 bases, with 23 bases lying between them. CDR1 and CDR2 from the germline V gene are DFQATT and SNEGSKA (reference sequence). The CDR3 reads CSATSLAARRTYNEQFF. CDR3 in DNA: TGCAGTGCTACCTCTCTGGCGGCGAGACGGACTTACAATGAGCAGTTCTTC.

In its sample, this clonotype was seen a few times. The genes are TRBV7-2 and TRBJ2-2; D is possibly TRBD1 (6 bases). The V gene's germline CDR1 is SGHTA and CDR2 FQGNSA. This CDR3 has 13 amino acids. The CDR3, as DNA: TGTGCTACCAGGGGACAAAACACCGGGGAGCTGTTTTTT. Translating gives CATRGQNTGELFF. Full variable domain (outside the CDR3, taken from reference TRBV7-2 and TRBJ2-2): GAGVSQSPSNKVTEKGKDVELRCDPISGHTALYWYRQSLGQGLEFLIYFQGNSAPDKSGLPSDRFSAERTGGSVSTLTIQRTQQEDSAVYLCATRGQNTGELFFGEGSRLTVL.

The chain joins TRBV9 to TRBJ2-3; TRBD1 might be the D (5 bases). Trimming removed 2 bases at V and 0 bases at J, with 7 bases between. The CDR3 has 14 residues. Germline V gene sequence: CDR1 SGDLS, CDR2 YYNGEE. The chain's CDR3 is CASSVRQSTDTQYF. In DNA form, the CDR3 reads TGTGCCAGCAGCGTTCGACAGAGCACAGATACGCAGTATTTT.